These 11 T cell receptor beta chains came from one sample sequenced in a study of T cell responses to AZD1222 COVID-19 vaccine. Method: immunoSEQ multiplex PCR; TCRdb's copy keeps in-frame clones and lacks some. The repertoire has 85,000 to 130,000 clones, roughly 89% of them found once; the top ten carry about 3.5%. This specimen consisted of peripheral blood, obtained on day 0 of AZD1222 vaccination. The receptors shown here come from an adult in good health.

This sequence joins TRBV13 and TRBJ2-7; D possibly corresponds to TRBD1 (5 bases). The CDR3 is 16 amino acids. Germline values: CDR1 PRHDT, CDR2 FYEKMQ (reference sequence). V was trimmed by 5 bases and J by 0 bases, leaving 17 bases between them. The CDR3 spells CASSATQGSSSYEQYF. Here the CDR3 DNA reads TGTGCCAGCAGCGCAACTCAGGGAAGCAGCTCCTACGAGCAGTACTTC.

V gene TRBV19 combines with J gene TRBJ2-3; D might be TRBD1 or TRBD2, each matching 5 bases. The CDR3 sequence is 13 residues long. V gave up 6 bases and J gave up 3 bases, with 10 bases separating them. Germline-derived CDR1 and CDR2 are LNHDA and SQIVND (reference sequence). The CDR3, as DNA: TGTGCCAGTAGCCATGGGGGAACAGATACGCAGTATTTT. Protein product: CASSHGGTDTQYF.

V and J are TRBV29-1 and TRBJ1-6, with D possibly TRBD1 on 6 matching bases. Looked up from germline, CDR1 is SQVTM and CDR2 is ANQGSEA. The CDR3 totals 11 residues. V shed 7 bases and J shed 5 bases, with 6 bases lying between them. CDR3 nucleotides: TGCAGCGCAGGGGATAATTCACCCCTCCACTTT. Encoded protein: CSAGDNSPLHF. Combining the CDR3 with reference TRBV29-1 and TRBJ1-6 gives the whole variable domain SAVISQKPSRDICQRGTSLTIQCQVDSQVTMMFWYRQQPGQSLTLIATANQGSEATYESGFVIDKFPISRPNLTFSTLTVSNMSPEDSSIYLCSAGDNSPLHFGNGTRLTVT.

The chain has TRBV5-6 and TRBJ2-1; tentative D call: TRBD2 (5 bases). The V gene lost 4 bases and the J gene lost 4 bases, with 18 bases spanning the gap. Looked up from germline, CDR1 is SGHDT and CDR2 is YYEEEE. This CDR3 comprises 16 residues. CDR3 in amino acids: CASSLGGTRVYNEQFF. CDR3 bases: TGTGCCAGCAGCCTGGGCGGCACGAGGGTATACAATGAGCAGTTCTTC.

The chain employs TRBV7-2 and TRBJ1-2, with D perhaps matching TRBD1 (5 bases). CDR1 is SGHTA and CDR2 is FQGNSA in the germline V gene. Trimming cost V 1 base and J 5 bases, with 14 bases left between them. This CDR3 region has 15 residues. The CDR3 nucleotides read TGTGCCAGCAGCTTAGGTTCCCGGGCAGGGTATGGCTACACCTTC. Translating it yields CASSLGSRAGYGYTF.

This chain uses TRBV7-2 with TRBJ1-2; TRBD1 aligns across 7 bases. V lost 5 bases to trimming and J lost 1 base; unmatched junction nucleotides: 7. CDR3 length equals 15 residues. Per germline, CDR1 SGHTA and CDR2 FQGNSA. The CDR3 coding sequence is TGTGCCAGCAGCCCCGGGACAGCTTATAACTATGGCTACACCTTC. It codes for CASSPGTAYNYGYTF.

This CDR3 is CASSTNGGSGNTIYF. CDR3 in DNA: TGTGCCAGTAGTACCAATGGAGGTTCTGGAAACACCATATATTTT. The chain recombines TRBV19 with TRBJ1-3; D not certain. In germline, CDR1 is LNHDA, CDR2 SQIVND (reference sequence). The CDR3 extends over 15 amino acids. V was clipped by 4 bases and J by 1 base, with 11 bases between them.

The rearrangement joins TRBV5-8 to TRBJ2-5, with TRBD2 matching 7 bases. V trimming: 6 bases; J trimming: 2 bases; junction bases outside the gene matches: 13. This CDR3 has 16 residues. Germline V CDR1 and CDR2: SGHTS, YDEGEE. The CDR3 reads CASTPNDLGGQETQYF. CDR3 bases: TGTGCCAGCACCCCGAATGACCTCGGGGGGCAAGAGACCCAGTACTTC.

This sequence joins TRBV2 and TRBJ2-5, with 8 nucleotides matching TRBD1. The CDR3 spans 12 residues. V lost 11 bases and J lost 1; bases outside the gene matches: 3. The germline CDR1 and CDR2 sequences are SNHLY and FYNNEI. The CDR3 DNA reads as TGTGCCGGTGGACAGGGCCAAGAGACCCAGTACTTC. Protein product: CAGGQGQETQYF.

The rearrangement uses TRBV2 and TRBJ2-6; TRBD1 agrees at 9 bases. The CDR3 extends over 17 amino acids. The germline gives CDR1 SNHLY, CDR2 FYNNEI. V shed 6 bases and J 2 bases; nucleotides not matched to a gene: 8. DNA for the CDR3: TGTGCCAGCAGGGCCGGGACAGGGCGAGCTGGGGCCAACGTCCTGACTTTC. Encoded protein: CASRAGTGRAGANVLTF.

V and J are TRBV27 and TRBJ1-2, with D hard to call. V lost 5 bases and J 4 bases, leaving 14 bases between the germline ends. The CDR3 contains 14 residues. The germline CDR1 and CDR2 sequences are MNHEY and SMNVEV (reference sequence). The CDR3 DNA is TGTGCCAGCAGTGGGATTGGACGGTTCTATGGCTACACCTTC. Its translation: CASSGIGRFYGYTF.